The rows below give T cell receptor beta chains drawn from one sample of a study of blood T cell repertoires in COVID-19. Sequencing was performed with immunoSEQ multiplex PCR; in TCRdb, only in-frame clones are kept and a portion is missing. Of 330,000 or so clones in the sample, approximately 88% were seen once. Sequenced: PBMCs or T cells enriched from blood (not recorded which). These receptors were taken from a man aged 30 to 39 who had recovered from COVID-19. The CDR3 runs from the conserved cysteine through the conserved F or W. D genes are given only for firm matches. Clone size appears in some rows only: once, few, many, or a class for an expanded clone.

J: TRBJ1-5; V: TRBV5-1; D: TRBD1; size: NA; DNA: TGCGCCAGCAACCCTCTTGATGGACAGGGAAATCAGCCCCAGCATTTT; CDR3: CASNPLDGQGNQPQHF
J: TRBJ2-3; V: TRBV6-5; D: NA; size: NA; DNA: TGTGCCAGCAGGCGACAGATCACAGATACGCAGTATTTT; CDR3: CASRRQITDTQYF
J: TRBJ2-2; V: TRBV1; D: NA; size: NA; DNA: TGCACCAGCAGCCCGGGACAGGGAGAGCCCGGGGAGCTGTTTTTT; CDR3: CTSSPGQGEPGELFF
J: TRBJ1-1; V: TRBV10-3; D: TRBD1; size: NA; DNA: TGTGCCATCAGTGGCGGGACAGAGCAAGGGAACACTGAAGCTTTCTTT; CDR3: CAISGGTEQGNTEAFF
J: TRBJ2-7; V: TRBV5-1; D: TRBD1; size: NA; DNA: TGCGCCAGCAGCTTGGGTGGGACAGGGGGCTACGAGCAGTACTTC; CDR3: CASSLGGTGGYEQYF
J: TRBJ2-1; V: TRBV7-9; D: NA; size: NA; DNA: TGTGCCAGCAGCAAGCCCGGGACAACCTACAATGAGCAGTTCTTC; CDR3: CASSKPGTTYNEQFF
J: TRBJ1-1; V: TRBV29-1; D: NA; size: NA; DNA: TGCAGCGTTGGGGCAGCACCTCTGAACACTGAAGCTTTCTTT; CDR3: CSVGAAPLNTEAFF
J: TRBJ1-2; V: TRBV28; D: TRBD1; size: NA; DNA: TGTGCCAGCAGTTTACCCGGACAGGGGGTGGGCTATGGCTACACCTTC; CDR3: CASSLPGQGVGYGYTF
J: TRBJ2-7; V: TRBV7-9; D: TRBD1; size: NA; DNA: TGTGCCAGCAGCCCCCGCGGGGGACAGGGGTTCAACGAGCAGTACTTC; CDR3: CASSPRGGQGFNEQYF
J: TRBJ1-5; V: TRBV9; D: NA; size: NA; DNA: TGTGCCAGCAGCCCCGGGACATCCCGCAATCAGCCCCAGCATTTT; CDR3: CASSPGTSRNQPQHF
J: TRBJ2-5; V: TRBV3-1/TRBV3-2; D: TRBD2; size: NA; DNA: TGTGCCAGCAGCCAAGGTGTAGCGGGGGAAGAGACCCAGTACTTC; CDR3: CASSQGVAGEETQYF
J: TRBJ1-4; V: TRBV28; D: NA; size: NA; DNA: TGTGCCACCGTCCGGGAAAAACTGTTTTTT; CDR3: CATVREKLFF
J: TRBJ2-7; V: TRBV21-1; D: NA; size: NA; DNA: TGTGCCAGCAGCAAAGACAACGTACGTTGGTACTTC; CDR3: CASSKDNVRWYF
J: TRBJ2-4; V: TRBV27; D: NA; size: NA; DNA: TGTGCCAGCAGGAGTGCGGGGTCGGGCAAAAACATTCAGTACTTC; CDR3: CASRSAGSGKNIQYF
J: TRBJ1-4; V: TRBV6-6; D: TRBD1; size: NA; DNA: TGTGCCAGCAGTCCAGGGACAGGGGGGGAAAAACTGTTTTTT; CDR3: CASSPGTGGEKLFF
J: TRBJ2-1; V: TRBV14; D: TRBD2; size: NA; DNA: TGTGCCAGCAGCCAAGGTCCCCTCGCGGGGGGCTCCAATGAGCAGTTCTTC; CDR3: CASSQGPLAGGSNEQFF
J: TRBJ2-6; V: TRBV27; D: TRBD1; size: NA; DNA: TGTGCCAGCAGAACTAGCACAGGGGGCTCTGGGGCCAACGTCCTGACTTTC; CDR3: CASRTSTGGSGANVLTF
J: TRBJ1-4; V: TRBV6-5; D: NA; size: NA; DNA: TGTGCCAGCAGTTCAACAGGCGCAACTAATGAAAAACTGTTTTTT; CDR3: CASSSTGATNEKLFF
J: TRBJ2-3; V: TRBV5-1; D: TRBD1; size: NA; DNA: TGCGCCAGCAGCCCGGGACAGCAAACCACAGATACGCAGTATTTT; CDR3: CASSPGQQTTDTQYF
J: TRBJ1-4; V: TRBV10-2; D: TRBD1; size: NA; DNA: TGCGCCAGCAGTGAGCCTACGGACAGGGGGCGAGAAAAACTGTTTTTT; CDR3: CASSEPTDRGREKLFF
J: TRBJ2-7; V: TRBV5-4; D: TRBD2; size: NA; DNA: TGTGCCAGCAGCCCGGGACTAGCGGCCTACGAGCAGTACTTC; CDR3: CASSPGLAAYEQYF
J: TRBJ2-1; V: TRBV27; D: NA; size: NA; DNA: TGTGCCAGCAGTCTCCGTTACAATGAGCAGTTCTTC; CDR3: CASSLRYNEQFF
J: TRBJ1-6; V: TRBV3-1/TRBV3-2; D: TRBD1; size: NA; DNA: TGTGCCAGCAGCCAAGATCAGGGACAGGGGAATTCACCCCTCCACTTT; CDR3: CASSQDQGQGNSPLHF
J: TRBJ1-2; V: TRBV6-5; D: NA; size: NA; DNA: TGTGCCAGCAGCGTAACAGGGTTAGGCTACACCTTC; CDR3: CASSVTGLGYTF
J: TRBJ2-1; V: TRBV5-4; D: TRBD1; size: NA; DNA: TGTGCCAGCAGCTTGGAGACAGGGGAGCAGTTCTTC; CDR3: CASSLETGEQFF
J: TRBJ1-6; V: TRBV5-1; D: NA; size: NA; DNA: TGCGCCAGCAGACTTGGACAAGAAAATTCACCCCTCCACTTT; CDR3: CASRLGQENSPLHF
J: TRBJ2-3; V: TRBV6-1; D: NA; size: NA; DNA: TGTGCCAGCAGTGAATTGGACTCAACGCAGTATTTT; CDR3: CASSELDSTQYF
J: TRBJ1-1; V: TRBV18; D: TRBD1; size: NA; DNA: TGTGCCAGCTCCCCGGGACAGGGGGATGTTGAAGCTTTCTTT; CDR3: CASSPGQGDVEAFF
J: TRBJ2-7; V: TRBV30; D: NA; size: NA; DNA: TGTGCCTGGAGTGTGAAGCTGCCGTCCTACGAGCAGTACTTC; CDR3: CAWSVKLPSYEQYF
J: TRBJ1-4; V: TRBV5-1; D: NA; size: NA; DNA: TGCGCCAGCAGCTTGGAGGCAGGGGCTAATGAAAAACTGTTTTTT; CDR3: CASSLEAGANEKLFF
J: TRBJ1-4; V: TRBV7-2; D: NA; size: NA; DNA: TGTGCCAGCAGCTTAGGGGGCGGGACGGCAAATGAAAAACTGTTTTTT; CDR3: CASSLGGGTANEKLFF
J: TRBJ2-2; V: TRBV7-9; D: TRBD2; size: NA; DNA: TGTGCCAGCAGCTTATTGCGGGGGAGCGCGAACACCGGGGAGCTGTTTTTT; CDR3: CASSLLRGSANTGELFF
J: TRBJ2-1; V: TRBV7-8; D: NA; size: NA; DNA: TGTGCCAGTCGTAGGGACATTTACAATGAGCAGTTCTTC; CDR3: CASRRDIYNEQFF
J: TRBJ1-5; V: TRBV5-1; D: NA; size: NA; DNA: TGCGCCAGCAGCCTCGGGGGGGTAAGTCAGCCCCAGCATTTT; CDR3: CASSLGGVSQPQHF
J: TRBJ2-2; V: TRBV2; D: NA; size: NA; DNA: TGTGCCAGCAGTGAACAGAAGCGGAACACCGGGGAGCTGTTTTTT; CDR3: CASSEQKRNTGELFF
J: TRBJ2-3; V: TRBV7-2; D: TRBD2; size: NA; DNA: TGTGCCAGCAGCCCGGGACTAGCGGGGGGCAGGGGAGATACGCAGTATTTT; CDR3: CASSPGLAGGRGDTQYF
J: TRBJ2-2; V: TRBV7-6; D: NA; size: few; DNA: TGTGCCAGCAGCTTAGGGACACTGAACACCGGGGAGCTGTTTTTT; CDR3: CASSLGTLNTGELFF
J: TRBJ2-4; V: TRBV12-3/TRBV12-4; D: NA; size: NA; DNA: TGTGCCAGCGGGGCTACCAAAAACATTCAGTACTTC; CDR3: CASGATKNIQYF
J: TRBJ1-2; V: TRBV7-9; D: NA; size: NA; DNA: TGTGCCAGCAGCTTAGGCGGCGTCGACGGTGGCTACACCTTC; CDR3: CASSLGGVDGGYTF
J: TRBJ1-5; V: TRBV3-1/TRBV3-2; D: NA; size: few; DNA: TGTGCCAGCAGCCAAGGGCCAAATCAGCCCCAGCATTTT; CDR3: CASSQGPNQPQHF
J: TRBJ2-5; V: TRBV27; D: NA; size: NA; DNA: TGTGCCAGCAGTCCCCCTAGGGGGACCCAGTACTTC; CDR3: CASSPPRGTQYF
J: TRBJ2-2; V: TRBV7-9; D: TRBD1; size: NA; DNA: TGTGCCAGCAGCTTCGGGACAGTTACCGGGGAGCTGTTTTTT; CDR3: CASSFGTVTGELFF
J: TRBJ2-7; V: TRBV27; D: NA; size: NA; DNA: TGTGCCAGCAGTTCTGGGCACGAGCAGTACTTC; CDR3: CASSSGHEQYF
J: TRBJ2-1; V: TRBV3-1/TRBV3-2; D: NA; size: NA; DNA: TGTGCCAGCAGCCAAGCTGTCAATGAGCAGTTCTTC; CDR3: CASSQAVNEQFF
J: TRBJ1-2; V: TRBV11-2; D: NA; size: NA; DNA: TGTGCCAGCAGCTTAGGCATAGAGGTTAAGTTC; CDR3: CASSLGIEVKF
J: TRBJ1-2; V: TRBV3-1/TRBV3-2; D: TRBD1; size: NA; DNA: TGTGCCAGCAGCGACAGGGGAAAAGGCTACACCTTC; CDR3: CASSDRGKGYTF
J: TRBJ2-3; V: TRBV14; D: NA; size: NA; DNA: TGTGCCAGCAGCCGAGGCCTAAGACTAGTTGCAGATACGCAGTATTTT; CDR3: CASSRGLRLVADTQYF
J: TRBJ1-2; V: TRBV2; D: TRBD1; size: once; DNA: TGTGCCAGCAGCGACAGGGGCGGCTATGGCTACACCTTC; CDR3: CASSDRGGYGYTF
J: TRBJ1-2; V: TRBV3-1/TRBV3-2; D: TRBD1; size: NA; DNA: TGTGCCAGCAGCCCCTTGACAGGGAACTATGGCTACACCTTC; CDR3: CASSPLTGNYGYTF
J: TRBJ1-1; V: TRBV30; D: NA; size: NA; DNA: TGTGCCTGGAGTGGGTCGGCTGAGGGCACTGAAGCTTTCTTT; CDR3: CAWSGSAEGTEAFF
J: TRBJ1-2; V: TRBV5-6; D: NA; size: NA; DNA: TGTGCCAGCAGCTTGTATGAGCCTAACTATGGCTACACCTTC; CDR3: CASSLYEPNYGYTF
J: TRBJ2-5; V: TRBV2; D: TRBD1; size: NA; DNA: TGTGCCAGCAGCTTGTTTGGGGACAGGGACGAGACCCAGTACTTC; CDR3: CASSLFGDRDETQYF
J: TRBJ2-7; V: TRBV12-3/TRBV12-4; D: NA; size: NA; DNA: TGTGCCAGCAACCGACAGAATACCTACGAGCAGTACTTC; CDR3: CASNRQNTYEQYF
J: TRBJ1-1; V: TRBV5-1; D: TRBD1; size: NA; DNA: TGCGCCAGCAGCGGAGAACAGGGGGCGACGGCTTTCTTT; CDR3: CASSGEQGATAFF
J: TRBJ2-3; V: TRBV9; D: TRBD2; size: NA; DNA: TGTGCCAGCAGCGCACCCCGGGTAGCGGGGGGGTTAGATACGCAGTATTTT; CDR3: CASSAPRVAGGLDTQYF
J: TRBJ2-1; V: TRBV20-1; D: TRBD2; size: NA; DNA: TGCAGTGCTTTAGCGGGGGGGCGGCAGTTCTTC; CDR3: CSALAGGRQFF
J: TRBJ1-2; V: TRBV3-1/TRBV3-2; D: NA; size: NA; DNA: TGTGCCAGCAGCCAAGACCCCTACAGCGGAGATAACTATGGCTACACCTTC; CDR3: CASSQDPYSGDNYGYTF